This T cell receptor beta chain is drawn from a study of CD8 T cells in Susac syndrome. J gave up 7 bases and V 7 bases, and 9 bases lay outside the gene matches. The germline gives CDR1 MNHEY, CDR2 SVGAGI. CDR3 length: 15 residues. Random hexamers were used to reverse transcribe about 0.5 to 1 ug of RNA. TCRdb reanalysed the immunoSEQ multiplex PCR reads using MiXCR and keeps one entry per CDR3 protein. Among 150,000 to 200,000 distinct CDR3 sequences listed, around 94% were seen once. This rearrangement joins TRBV6-5 to TRBJ2-5; 13 nucleotides agree with TRBD2. Sequenced: CD4+ T cells from PBMCs. The source is a human donor in good health. This chain's CDR3 is CASMTSGGTGATQYF. The DNA of the CDR3 is TGTGCCAGCATGACTAGCGGGGGGACAGGGGCGACCCAGTACTTC.